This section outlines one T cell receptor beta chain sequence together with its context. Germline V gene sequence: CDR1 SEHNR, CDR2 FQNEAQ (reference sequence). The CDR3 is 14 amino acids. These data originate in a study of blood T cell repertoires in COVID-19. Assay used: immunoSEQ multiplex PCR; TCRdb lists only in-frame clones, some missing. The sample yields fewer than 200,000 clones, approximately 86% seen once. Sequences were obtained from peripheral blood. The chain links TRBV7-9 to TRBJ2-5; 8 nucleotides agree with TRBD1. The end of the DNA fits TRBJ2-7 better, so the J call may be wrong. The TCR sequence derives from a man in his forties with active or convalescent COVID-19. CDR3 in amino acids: CASSSRTGTYEQYF. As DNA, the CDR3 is TGTGCCAGCAGCTCGCGGACAGGGACCTACGAGCAGTACTTC.